This entry lists 10 T cell receptor beta chains sequenced from one sample in a study of T cell responses to AZD1222 COVID-19 vaccine. Generated by immunoSEQ multiplex PCR, the TCRdb table keeps only in-frame clones and is missing some. Of about 180,000 clones in the sample, approximately 92% are singletons; the top ten hold about 1%. This specimen was peripheral blood, taken 28 days after the second dose of the MenACWY control vaccine. These receptors came from an adult who received the MenACWY meningococcal vaccine as a control.

This chain links TRBV4-2 with TRBJ1-1, with D unresolved. CDR1 and CDR2 from the germline V gene are LGHNA and YNFKEQ. Trimming took off 1 base at V and 1 base at J, with 13 bases between the two ends. The CDR3 sequence is 16 residues long. Here the CDR3 DNA reads TGTGCCAGCAGCCAAGGGATTCTTTTGGGGAACACTGAAGCTTTCTTT. Residues: CASSQGILLGNTEAFF.

Notes on this clone: Other DNA sequences from this sample encode an identical CDR3 as well. V usage is TRBV18 and J usage is TRBJ1-5; 8 nucleotides match TRBD1. Germline V gene data show CDR1 as KGHSH and CDR2 as LQKENI. This CDR3 has 15 amino acids. The V and J ends lost 1 base and 4 bases, in that order; junction bases with no gene match: 3. In DNA, the CDR3 is TGTGCCAGCTCACCACGGCAGGGGGCGAATCAGCCCCAGCATTTT. Residues: CASSPRQGANQPQHF.

The chain joins TRBV5-4 to TRBJ1-2; D not certain. Germline CDR1 is SGHNT and CDR2 is YYREEE (reference sequence). The CDR3 length is 14 residues. The V and J ends lost 2 bases and 4 bases respectively, with 12 bases between them. CDR3 nucleotides: TGTGCCAGCAGCTTATTGGTAACTGGCTATGGCTACACCTTC. Its protein product is CASSLLVTGYGYTF.

The V gene is TRBV2, the J gene TRBJ1-5; D is ambiguous. This CDR3 contains 15 residues. Deletions cut 8 bases from V and 2 bases from J, with 16 bases between. CDR1 SNHLY and CDR2 FYNNEI come from the germline V gene. The CDR3, as DNA: TGTGCCAGCGGTCCCAGGACGCATGGCAATCAGCCCCAGCATTTT. It is translated as CASGPRTHGNQPQHF.

The chain joins TRBV12-3 or TRBV12-4 to TRBJ2-5; D is unresolved. This CDR3 has 13 residues. V gave up 3 bases and J gave up 2 bases, with 7 bases separating them. The CDR3 region is CASSFQQQETQYF. For the CDR3, the DNA is TGTGCCAGCAGTTTTCAGCAGCAAGAGACCCAGTACTTC.

The rearrangement joins TRBV3-1 (or the pseudogene TRBV3-2) to TRBJ1-6; 7 bases match TRBD1. The CDR3 consists of 14 residues. The V gene's germline CDR1 is LGHDT and CDR2 YNNKEL (reference sequence). V lost 7 bases to trimming and J lost 7 bases; unmatched junction nucleotides: 7. CDR3 sequence: CASTRQGGNSPLHF. In DNA, the CDR3 is TGTGCCAGCACAAGACAGGGTGGCAATTCACCCCTCCACTTT.

V usage is TRBV2 and J usage is TRBJ2-1; TRBD1 might be the D (5 bases). Germline values: CDR1 SNHLY, CDR2 FYNNEI. The V end lost 3 bases, the J end lost 3 bases, and 6 bases lay between the germline ends. The CDR3 runs 13 residues. This chain's CDR3 is CASSDRGYNEQFF. In DNA, the CDR3 is TGTGCCAGCAGTGATAGGGGCTACAATGAGCAGTTCTTC.

The genes are TRBV3-1 (or the pseudogene TRBV3-2) and TRBJ1-4, with 7 bases fitting TRBD1. The CDR3 contains 15 residues. Germline CDR1 LGHDT, CDR2 YNNKEL (reference sequence). With 8 bases clipped from V and 8 bases from J, the junction kept 14 bases outside the gene matches. As DNA, the CDR3 is TGTGCCAGCGGGGACCGACAGGGAGGAATCGAAAAACTGTTTTTT. It translates to CASGDRQGGIEKLFF.

This sequence joins TRBV3-1 (or the pseudogene TRBV3-2) and TRBJ1-2; D is ambiguous. V was trimmed by 1 base and J by 6 bases, leaving 12 bases between them. The V gene's germline CDR1 is LGHDT and CDR2 YNNKEL (reference sequence). The CDR3 sequence is 14 residues long. CDR3: CASSQVVMVDGYTF. Written as DNA, the CDR3 is TGTGCCAGCAGCCAAGTCGTCATGGTCGATGGCTACACCTTC.

The genes are TRBV6-1 and TRBJ2-3, with D hard to call. Germline CDR1 and CDR2: MNHNS and SASEGT. The CDR3 has 13 residues. V lost 2 bases to trimming and J lost 1 base, with 4 bases between them. The CDR3 region is CASSEIRTDTQYF. The CDR3 nucleotides read TGTGCCAGCAGTGAAATCCGCACAGATACGCAGTATTTT.